Listed here are 13 T cell receptor beta chains from one sample, sequenced in a study of cytomegalovirus exposure and HLA in healthy donors. It was with 60 Vbeta and 13 Jbeta primers that the PCR ran. Measured with immunoSEQ multiplex PCR; TCRdb has only the in-frame clones, and not every one. The repertoire holds about 110,000 clones, with about 75% as singletons. The sequenced material came from PBMCs. All receptors derive from a male donor in good health and CMV-seropositive.

The V and J genes are TRBV2 and TRBJ1-2, with TRBD1 identical over 7 bases. There are 13 residues in the CDR3. Germline CDR1 and CDR2: SNHLY and FYNNEI. Trimming at V came to 9 bases and at J to 5 bases, leaving 9 bases not matched to a gene. CDR3 sequence (DNA): TGTGCCAGAGGGACAGACTCGAAGTATGGCTACACCTTC. Encoded protein: CARGTDSKYGYTF.

The CDR3 bases are TGTGCCAGCAGTTTACAGGGTTCCTCGCCCCAGCATTTT. This codes for CASSLQGSSPQHF. The chain has TRBV27 and TRBJ1-5; TRBD1 is a possible D gene (5 bases). The CDR3 consists of 13 residues. Trimming took 2 bases from V and 9 from J, leaving 11 bases between them. Germline CDR1 reads MNHEY; CDR2 reads SMNVEV (reference sequence).

The gene calls are TRBV6-5 and TRBJ1-1; TRBD1 is a possible D gene (6 bases). The CDR3 has 15 amino acids. The V and J ends lost 6 bases and 8 bases respectively, with 22 bases between them. The V gene's germline CDR1 is MNHEY and CDR2 SVGAGI. The CDR3 here is CASRTRSRQGFEAFF. In DNA, the CDR3 is TGTGCCAGCAGAACTAGGTCTCGGCAGGGGTTCGAAGCTTTCTTT.

J is TRBJ2-2 and V is TRBV28; TRBD1 matches 10 bases. The CDR3 extends over 16 amino acids. The junction had 8 bases not matched to a gene; V was cut back by 10 bases and J by 0 bases. Germline CDR1 MDHEN, CDR2 SYDVKM. The CDR3 coding sequence is TGTGCCATCAGAGACAGGGGGCTACCGAACACCGGGGAGCTGTTTTTT. It specifies CAIRDRGLPNTGELFF.

V is TRBV5-4 and J is TRBJ1-1; the match to TRBD1 covers 9 bases. The length of the CDR3 is 15 residues. V trimming: 4 bases; J trimming: 1 base; junction bases outside the gene matches: 5. Germline V gene sequence: CDR1 SGHNT, CDR2 YYREEE (reference sequence). In DNA, the CDR3 is TGTGCCAGCAGCCTAACGGGACAGGGGAACACTGAAGCTTTCTTT. This translates into CASSLTGQGNTEAFF.

The V and J genes are TRBV27 and TRBJ1-5; TRBD1 is a possible D gene (6 bases). Germline assignment: CDR1 MNHEY and CDR2 SMNVEV (reference sequence). Trimming shortened V by 6 bases and J by 4 bases, and 10 bases separated the two germline ends. The CDR3 is 13 residues long. CDR3 loop: CASSTTGNQPQHF. The CDR3 DNA reads TGTGCCAGCAGCACAACAGGGAATCAGCCCCAGCATTTT.

V gene TRBV19 combines with J gene TRBJ1-2; 10 bases fit TRBD1. The trim removed 8 bases at V and 3 bases at J, leaving 3 bases unmatched. Germline V lookup: CDR1 LNHDA, CDR2 SQIVND (reference sequence). The CDR3 covers 13 residues. CDR3 nucleotide sequence: TGTGCCAGTGGGACAGGGGTGTACTATGGCTACACCTTC. This encodes CASGTGVYYGYTF.

The genes are TRBV7-9 and TRBJ2-7; 12 bases align to TRBD2. Unmatched junction bases numbered 12, after V lost 5 bases and J lost 7 bases. The germline gives CDR1 SEHNR, CDR2 FQNEAQ (reference sequence). The length of the CDR3 is 16 residues. CDR3 sequence reads: CASSPTSGRSLSEQYF. The DNA of the CDR3 is TGTGCCAGCAGCCCCACTAGCGGGAGGAGCCTTTCGGAGCAGTACTTC.

This clone has more than one count but fewer than ten. The rearrangement uses TRBV9 and TRBJ2-7; D is unclear. Germline V gives CDR1 SGDLS, CDR2 YYNGEE. The CDR3 runs to 15 residues. Trimming cost V 6 bases and J 2 bases, with 18 bases left between them. The CDR3 coding sequence is TGTGCCAGCAACCGCGATGGCCAACGGGCCTACGAGCAGTACTTC. It encodes CASNRDGQRAYEQYF. Using reference TRBV9 and TRBJ2-7 for the parts outside the CDR3, the full variable domain is DSGVTQTPKHLITATGQRVTLRCSPRSGDLSVYWYQQSLDQGLQFLIQYYNGEERAKGNILERFSAQQFPDLHSELNLSSLELGDSALYFCASNRDGQRAYEQYFGPGTRLTVT.

The chain has TRBV30 and TRBJ2-7; a possible D gene is TRBD1 (5 bases). Germline assignment: CDR1 GTSNPN and CDR2 SVGIG (reference sequence). The CDR3 length is 13 residues. V was trimmed by 2 bases and J by 3 bases, leaving 11 bases between them. CDR3 amino acids: CAWSLAGLYEQYF. Here the CDR3 DNA reads TGTGCCTGGAGTCTCGCAGGGCTCTACGAGCAGTACTTC. The full variable domain, in which reference TRBV30 and TRBJ2-7 provide the parts outside the CDR3, is SQTIHQWPATLVQPVGSPLSLECTVEGTSNPNLYWYRQAAGRGLQLLFYSVGIGQISSEVPQNLSASRPQDRQFILSSKKLLLSDSGFYLCAWSLAGLYEQYFGPGTRLTVT.

The rearrangement links TRBV9 to TRBJ2-1, with D tentatively TRBD1 (6 bases). V was cut by 0 bases and J by 3 bases, with 10 bases left in between. The CDR3 is 15 amino acids. From germline, CDR1 is SGDLS and CDR2 YYNGEE. As DNA, the CDR3 is TGTGCCAGCAGCGTAGAGGGCAGGGGCTACAATGAGCAGTTCTTC. Its translation: CASSVEGRGYNEQFF.

The rearrangement links TRBV29-1 to TRBJ2-1; TRBD1 might be the D (6 bases). Germline V gene sequence: CDR1 SQVTM, CDR2 ANQGSEA. CDR3 size: 14 residues. The V gene lost 0 bases and the J gene lost 8 bases, with 14 bases spanning the gap. The CDR3 DNA is TGCAGCGTTGAAGATAGGGGACAAAGGGATGAGCAGTTCTTC. It translates to CSVEDRGQRDEQFF.

This clone appeared a single time. The chain joins TRBV14 to TRBJ1-6; D may be TRBD1 (5 bases). This CDR3 is built from 15 residues. Trimming shortened V by 0 bases and J by 7 bases, and 10 bases separated the two germline ends. Germline V gene data show CDR1 as SGHDN and CDR2 as FVKESK. CDR3 nucleotide sequence: TGTGCCAGCAGCCAAGATGGAAGGGGAAATTCACCCCTCCACTTT. This codes for CASSQDGRGNSPLHF.